The rows below give T cell receptor beta chains drawn from one sample of a study of Ad26.COV2.S vaccination and SARS-CoV-2 variants. Generated by immunoSEQ multiplex PCR, the TCRdb table keeps only in-frame clones and is missing some. The sample has roughly 450,000 clones; 80% to 95% are singletons. Sequenced here: peripheral blood, sampled in a trial of Ad26.COV2.S vaccine versus placebo. The receptors shown here come from a person between 18 and 65 years old who received the Ad26.COV2.S COVID-19 vaccine or a placebo. CDR3s include the opening cysteine and the closing phenylalanine or tryptophan. D genes are given only for firm matches. Size values are once, few and many counts, or a class for expanded clones, and some rows have none.

>NA|TRBJ2-7|TRBV7-9|NA
CASSLFSYYEQYF
TGTGCCAGCAGCTTATTTTCCTACTACGAGCAGTACTTC
>few|TRBJ2-7|TRBV7-9|NA
CASSLSLGREQYF
TGTGCCAGCAGCTTAAGTCTGGGGCGCGAGCAGTACTTC
>NA|TRBJ1-1|TRBV28|NA
CASSSGQNTEAFF
TGTGCCAGCAGTTCTGGACAGAACACTGAAGCTTTCTTT
>NA|TRBJ2-1|TRBV12-3/TRBV12-4|NA
CASSFRQYNEQFF
TGTGCCAGCAGTTTCCGACAGTACAATGAGCAGTTCTTC
>NA|TRBJ1-4|TRBV20-1|TRBD1
CSASGQDRGATNEKLFF
TGCAGTGCTAGTGGACAGGACAGGGGGGCAACTAATGAAAAACTGTTTTTT
>NA|TRBJ2-7|TRBV3-1/TRBV3-2|NA
CASTQGLGSYEQYF
TGTGCCAGTACTCAGGGGCTAGGTTCCTACGAGCAGTACTTC
>NA|TRBJ1-1|TRBV27|NA
CASSLSLGSRKSPEAFF
TGTGCCAGCAGTTTATCTCTCGGGAGCAGGAAAAGCCCTGAAGCTTTCTTT
>NA|TRBJ2-5|TRBV7-2|NA
CASSAQALRETQYF
TGTGCCAGCAGCGCGCAGGCCCTTCGAGAGACCCAGTACTTC
>NA|TRBJ2-7|TRBV28|TRBD1
CASSQNTGAYEQYF
TGTGCCAGCAGCCAGAACACAGGGGCCTACGAGCAGTACTTC
>NA|TRBJ2-1|TRBV7-9|NA
CASSLKGVRYNEQFF
TGTGCCAGCAGCTTAAAAGGAGTTCGATACAATGAGCAGTTCTTC
>NA|TRBJ2-1|TRBV10-2|TRBD2
CASSTGLADGSYNEQFF
TGCGCCAGCAGTACGGGACTAGCAGACGGGTCCTACAATGAGCAGTTCTTC
>few|TRBJ2-2|TRBV12-3/TRBV12-4|NA
CASSGTGELFF
TGTGCCAGCAGTGGAACCGGGGAGCTGTTTTTT
>NA|TRBJ1-5|TRBV18|NA
CASSRVGNQPQHF
TGTGCCAGCTCCAGGGTGGGGAATCAGCCCCAGCATTTT
>few|TRBJ2-1|TRBV5-4|NA
CASSPGYFGSNEQFF
TGTGCCAGCAGCCCCGGGTATTTTGGGAGCAATGAGCAGTTCTTC
>NA|TRBJ2-1|TRBV5-1|TRBD2
CASSDPGLADYNEQFF
TGCGCCAGCAGCGATCCGGGGCTAGCGGACTACAATGAGCAGTTCTTC
>once|TRBJ1-1|TRBV29-1|TRBD1
CSVFPADRVGTEAFF
TGCAGCGTTTTCCCAGCGGACAGGGTGGGCACTGAAGCTTTCTTT
>NA|TRBJ1-5|TRBV6-2/TRBV6-3|NA
CASSHSADQPQHF
TGTGCCAGCAGCCATAGCGCCGATCAGCCCCAGCATTTT
>few|TRBJ2-7|TRBV12-5|TRBD1
CASGSSGTGDEQYF
TGTGCTAGTGGTTCCTCCGGGACAGGGGACGAGCAGTACTTC
>few|TRBJ1-2|TRBV15|NA
CATSGNSYGYTF
TGTGCCACCAGCGGAAATAGCTATGGCTACACCTTC
>NA|TRBJ2-5|TRBV7-2|NA
CASSWGGRGQETQYF
TGTGCCAGCAGCTGGGGTGGGCGGGGCCAAGAGACCCAGTACTTC
>few|TRBJ1-5|TRBV28|NA
CASSWDGDQPQHF
TGTGCCAGCAGCTGGGACGGAGATCAGCCCCAGCATTTT
>NA|TRBJ2-5|TRBV23-1|NA
CAAFMTGARETQYF
TGCGCCGCGTTTATGACGGGGGCGCGGGAGACCCAGTACTTC
>once|TRBJ2-7|TRBV5-1|TRBD1
CASRMYETGGFYEQYF
TGCGCCAGCAGGATGTACGAGACAGGGGGCTTCTACGAGCAGTACTTC
>NA|TRBJ2-3|TRBV6-2/TRBV6-3|TRBD2
CASSSRLAASTDTQYF
TGTGCCAGCAGTTCTCGACTAGCGGCTAGCACAGATACGCAGTATTTT
>once|TRBJ2-1|TRBV7-9|TRBD2
CASSSRLAGKGNEQFF
TGTGCCAGCAGCTCCAGACTAGCGGGAAAGGGGAATGAGCAGTTCTTC
>NA|TRBJ2-2|TRBV30|NA
CAWNQVLDTGELFF
TGTGCCTGGAATCAGGTCCTAGACACCGGGGAGCTGTTTTTT
>NA|TRBJ1-2|TRBV28|NA
CASSYRDNYGYTF
TGTGCCAGCAGTTACAGGGATAACTATGGCTACACCTTC
>NA|TRBJ1-1|TRBV15|TRBD1
CATSRGDRPEAFF
TGTGCCACCAGCAGAGGGGACAGGCCTGAAGCTTTCTTT
>NA|TRBJ2-7|TRBV29-1|NA
CSATTGYEQYF
TGCAGCGCGACGACAGGCTACGAGCAGTACTTC
>NA|TRBJ2-1|TRBV10-1|NA
CASSEGHQVEVNEQFF
TGCGCCAGCAGTGAGGGACACCAAGTAGAGGTGAATGAGCAGTTCTTC
>NA|TRBJ2-3|TRBV11-2|NA
CASSWFFSTDTQYF
TGTGCCAGCAGCTGGTTTTTCAGCACAGATACGCAGTATTTT
>NA|TRBJ1-3|TRBV7-2|TRBD1
CASSIDRASGNTIYF
TGTGCCAGCAGCATCGACAGGGCCTCTGGAAACACCATATATTTT
>NA|TRBJ2-5|TRBV19|NA
CASSETRGETQYF
TGTGCCAGTAGTGAGACTAGAGGGGAGACCCAGTACTTC
>NA|TRBJ2-1|TRBV7-3|NA
CASSLMSYNEQFF
TGTGCCAGCAGCTTAATGTCCTACAATGAGCAGTTCTTC
>NA|TRBJ1-2|TRBV30|TRBD1
CAWSVTAGGGYGYTF
TGTGCCTGGAGCGTCACCGCAGGGGGCGGCTATGGCTACACCTTC
>NA|TRBJ1-2|TRBV19|NA
CASSIKQGAGGYTF
TGTGCCAGTAGTATAAAACAGGGAGCTGGGGGCTACACCTTC
>NA|TRBJ1-5|TRBV28|NA
CASSTGGGAGQPQHF
TGTGCCAGCAGCACCGGCGGGGGGGCCGGTCAGCCCCAGCATTTT
>NA|TRBJ2-3|TRBV20-1|TRBD2
CSASFWGAGADTQYF
TGCAGTGCTAGTTTCTGGGGCGCGGGGGCAGATACGCAGTATTTT
>NA|TRBJ2-3|TRBV12-1|NA
CASSSSGRGGVDTQYF
TGTGCCAGCAGCTCCTCCGGTAGGGGAGGGGTAGATACGCAGTATTTT
>NA|TRBJ1-2|TRBV6-2/TRBV6-3|TRBD1
CASSRTGGYGYTF
TGTGCCAGCAGTAGGACAGGGGGCTATGGCTACACCTTC
>NA|TRBJ2-1|TRBV11-2|NA
CASSLQRVHNEQFF
TGTGCCAGCAGCTTACAGCGGGTGCACAATGAGCAGTTCTTC
>once|TRBJ1-1|TRBV7-3|NA
CASSFGGDTEAFF
TGTGCCAGCAGCTTTGGGGGCGACACTGAAGCTTTCTTT
>NA|TRBJ2-5|TRBV11-2|NA
CASSFSGSYQETQYF
TGTGCCAGCAGCTTCTCGGGTTCGTACCAAGAGACCCAGTACTTC
>NA|TRBJ2-1|TRBV19|NA
CASKTLGARGDNEQFF
TGTGCCAGTAAAACCTTAGGCGCAAGGGGAGACAATGAGCAGTTCTTC
>NA|TRBJ1-5|TRBV6-1|NA
CASSEVAPSNQPQHF
TGTGCCAGCAGTGAAGTCGCACCTAGCAATCAGCCCCAGCATTTT